Listed here are 8 T cell receptor beta chains from one sample, sequenced in a study of blood T cells in healthy people across ages. Primed by a sample-barcoded 5' primer and a J-beta primer mix, a second PCR proceeded for 7 to 11 cycles. A single record per CDR3 protein comes from TCRdb applying MiXCR to the 5' RACE reads. The data contain some 1.4 million distinct CDR3 sequences, approximately 42% of them seen just once; the ten biggest clones take up 6.5% to 10%. Input material: blood. The receptor source for this set is a woman aged 18-29 years in good health.

The chain carries TRBV11-2 and TRBJ2-7, with 8 bases aligning to TRBD2. V shed 5 bases, J shed 1 base, and the junction held 7 bases outside the gene matches. CDR1 and CDR2 from the germline V gene are SGHAT and FQNNGV. This CDR3 has 15 amino acids. CDR3 nucleotides: TGTGCCAGCAGCCCTAAGCGGGAGAGTTCCTACGAGCAGTACTTC. Its translation is CASSPKRESSYEQYF.

DNA of the CDR3: TGTGCTAGTGGTTCAGGCGGGACGGGAATTGAGACCCAGTTCTTC. Translation gives CASGSGGTGIETQFF. The rearrangement uses TRBV12-5 and TRBJ2-5; a weak D match, TRBD2 (6 bases). The J call may be in error: the DNA end matches TRBJ2-1 better. Germline-derived CDR1 and CDR2 are LGHNT and FRNRAP. This CDR3 is built from 15 residues.

This clonotype was seen a few times. V and J are TRBV11-2 and TRBJ2-4; 7 positions match TRBD1. Near its end, the DNA agrees better with TRBJ2-7, so the J call may be wrong. This CDR3 is 16 amino acids long. CDR1 SGHAT and CDR2 FQNNGV come from the germline V gene. The DNA for the CDR3 is TGTGCCAGCAGCAAAGAGATCAGGGACAGAGCCTACGAGCAGTACTTC. This gives the protein CASSKEIRDRAYEQYF.

The table lists this clonotype with many counts. CDR3 DNA: TGTGCCAGCAGTCCGGGACAGGATGGCTACACCTTC. Translated, it gives CASSPGQDGYTF. The V and J genes are TRBV6-6 and TRBJ1-2; 8 bases line up with TRBD1. CDR1 is MNHNY and CDR2 is SVGAGI in the germline V gene (reference sequence). This CDR3 spans 12 amino acids. The ends lost 5 bases at V and 6 bases at J; junction bases unmatched: 2.

The chain carries TRBV18 and TRBJ2-7; D not certain. The CDR3 spans 15 residues. The V end lost 2 bases, the J end lost 3 bases, and 14 bases lay between the germline ends. Germline CDR1 KGHSH, CDR2 LQKENI. The CDR3 protein is CASSPMQSDYYEQYF. The CDR3 DNA sequence: TGTGCCAGCTCACCAATGCAGTCAGATTACTACGAGCAGTACTTC.

Comments on this clonotype: Sequence at one end of the junction differs from germline and may be a read error. The chain is built from TRBV20-1 and TRBJ2-7; possibly TRBD2 for D (6 bases). This CDR3 is built from 14 residues. Germline-derived CDR1 and CDR2 are DFQATT and SNEGSKA (reference sequence). CDR3: CSVRGGTGTYEQYF. CDR3 DNA: TGCAGTGTTAGAGGAGGGACGGGTACCTACGAGCAGTACTTC.

The gene calls are TRBV10-3 and TRBJ2-1, with unresolved D. CDR1 and CDR2 (germline): ENHRY, SYGVKD. This CDR3 is 13 amino acids long. The V end was cut by 2 bases, the J end by 10 bases, with 12 bases between. CDR3 nucleotides: TGTGCCATCAGTGAGCTCCCCTCGTGCGAGCAGTTCTTC. Its protein product is CAISELPSCEQFF.

J is TRBJ2-7 and V is TRBV5-6, with D possibly being TRBD2 (5 bases). Germline CDR1 reads SGHDT; CDR2 reads YYEEEE. This CDR3 is 12 amino acids long. Trimming shortened V by 0 bases and J by 9 bases, and 10 bases separated the two germline ends. The CDR3 coding sequence is TGTGCCAGCAGCTTGGGGTCGCGGGTGCAGTACTTC. Protein sequence: CASSLGSRVQYF.